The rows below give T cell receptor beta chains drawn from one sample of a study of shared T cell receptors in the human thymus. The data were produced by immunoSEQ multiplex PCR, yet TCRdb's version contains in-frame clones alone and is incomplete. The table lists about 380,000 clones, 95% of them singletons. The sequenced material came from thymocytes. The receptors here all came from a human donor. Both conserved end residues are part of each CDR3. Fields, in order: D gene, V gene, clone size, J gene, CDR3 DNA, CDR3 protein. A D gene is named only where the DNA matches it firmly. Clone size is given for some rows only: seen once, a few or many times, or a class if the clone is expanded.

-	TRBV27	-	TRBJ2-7	TGTGCCAGCAGTTCGCGGGACAGCTTAAACTACGAGCAGTACTTC	CASSSRDSLNYEQYF
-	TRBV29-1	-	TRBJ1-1	TGCAGCGCCCTCTCGGGTGACACTGAAGCTTTCTTT	CSALSGDTEAFF
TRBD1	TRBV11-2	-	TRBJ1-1	TGTGCCAGCAGCTTAGATCCCCCCCTTGGACAGGGGCCGCCAGGTGAAGCTTTCTTT	CASSLDPPLGQGPPGEAFF
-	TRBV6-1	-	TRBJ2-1	TGTGCCAGCGGCAGAAAGCAGTTCTTC	CASGRKQFF
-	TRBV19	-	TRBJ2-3	TGTGCCAGTAGTCCCAACCCGGGCCATTTCCCGAGCAATACGCAGTATTTT	CASSPNPGHFPSNTQYF
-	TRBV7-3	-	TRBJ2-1	TGTGCCAGCAGCTTACCGAAGTTTCCGGCTAGTGGGGATGAGCAGTTCTTC	CASSLPKFPASGDEQFF
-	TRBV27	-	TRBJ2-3	TGTGCCACCTTCGGGGGCACAGATACGCAGTATTTT	CATFGGTDTQYF
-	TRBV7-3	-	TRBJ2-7	TGTGCCAGCAGCTTAGGTGGTGGGCACTACGAGCAGTACTTC	CASSLGGGHYEQYF
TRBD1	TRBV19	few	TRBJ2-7	TGTGCCAGTAGTGCAGGGGGCGACGAGCAGTACTTC	CASSAGGDEQYF
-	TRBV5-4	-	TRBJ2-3	TGTGCCAGCAGCTTGAGGCCTCCTTTATCCACAGATACGCAGTATTTT	CASSLRPPLSTDTQYF